This T cell receptor (beta chain) was sequenced in a study of shared clonotypes between healthy human individuals. Study summary: Aged between 18 and 49, the donors were a couple of women and a few men.

CD45RO negativity and positive selection for CCR7 defined naive CD8 cells, a population that excluded terminally differentiated effector memory CD45RA+ cells. Trimming took 4 bases from V and 5 from J, leaving 6 bases between them. The CDR3 extends over 12 amino acids. Germline CDR1 SGHDT, CDR2 YYEEEE. TCRdb's copy holds only in-frame clones and misses some; the assay was immunoSEQ multiplex PCR. The sample lists about 2.2 million clones, more than 85% occurring once. The sequencing input was naive CD8+ T cells from PBMCs. The receptor's source is a man aged 18 to 29 in good health. Some clones in this sample may be carry-over from other donors' samples. The V gene is TRBV5-6, the J gene TRBJ2-2; perhaps TRBD1 as D (5 bases). The CDR3 DNA reads as TGTGCCAGCAGCCAGGGTACCGGGGAGCTGTTTTTT. It encodes CASSQGTGELFF.